This T cell receptor (beta chain) appears in the sequencing data of a study of T cell repertoires in cytomegalovirus infection. The overall study: Indicated by public TCR beta signatures were CMV infection and matching HLA type.

This clonotype appeared a single time. Its antigen is as yet unknown. TCRdb reprocessed the reads with MiXCR, giving one entry per CDR3 protein. This sample has under 850,000 distinct CDR3 sequences, with about 33% found just once. Germline V gene lookup returns CDR1 MNHNS and CDR2 SASEGT. CDR3 size: 21 residues. The trim removed 2 bases at V and 3 bases at J, leaving 23 bases unmatched. The origin of this receptor is a human donor in good health (CMV status not recorded). Some clones in this sample may be carry-over from other donors' samples. This chain uses TRBV6-1 with TRBJ2-5; 8 nucleotides match TRBD1. The sequences come from cultured PBMCs, collected from culture after CMV antigen stimulation. CDR3 sequence: CASSEFGQGPPTAAKKETQYF. Written as DNA, the CDR3 is TGTGCCAGCAGTGAATTCGGACAGGGCCCACCCACGGCAGCAAAAAAAGAGACCCAGTACTTC.